The 16 T cell receptor beta chains reported below all come from one sample, sequenced in a study of regulatory T cells in long-lasting Graves disease. CDR3 regions were amplified by Arm-PCR using iRepertoire HTBI primers to build TCR beta libraries. TCRdb analysed the multiplex PCR reads with MiXCR anew, one entry per CDR3 protein. The table lists a few hundred thousand distinct CDR3 sequences, 23% of them singletons, with approximately 25% in the top ten. The time point is: persistent/refractory GD, antithyroid drugs over 5 years with positive TRAb. PBMC RNA served as the TCR library source. Sequences were derived from peripheral blood mononuclear cells (PBMCs), sampled when the disease was refractory, from a patient treated with antithyroid drugs. The receptors stem from a female donor with Graves disease.

This clonotype showed up many times. DNA of the CDR3: TGTGCCAGCAGGGACAGTAACAACTACGAGCAGTACTTC. Its translation: CASRDSNNYEQYF. The gene calls are TRBV2 and TRBJ2-7; perhaps TRBD1 as D (6 bases). CDR3 length: 13 amino acids. V was shortened by 6 bases and J by 3 bases, with 12 bases between the two germline ends. The germline V gene has CDR1 SNHLY and CDR2 FYNNEI.

The CDR3 region is CASYSTTYEQYF. CDR3 nucleotide sequence: TGTGCCAGTTACTCGACTACCTACGAGCAGTACTTC. The chain joins TRBV6-1 to TRBJ2-7, with D possibly TRBD2 on 5 matching bases. The ends were cut back, 9 bases at V and 2 bases at J, with 11 bases in the middle. This CDR3 is 12 amino acids long. CDR1 and CDR2 (germline): MNHNS, SASEGT.

This clonotype was observed a handful of times. V is TRBV27 and J is TRBJ2-7; 9 positions match TRBD2. Germline assignment: CDR1 MNHEY and CDR2 SMNVEV (reference sequence). The CDR3 has 17 residues. With V trimmed by 3 bases and J by 7 bases, 16 bases remained unmatched. The CDR3 coding sequence is TGTGCCAGCAGTTTCGCGGCTAGCGGGATAGGTACGGATGAGCAGTACTTC. As protein: CASSFAASGIGTDEQYF.

V usage is TRBV27 and J usage is TRBJ2-5; D is perhaps TRBD2 (6 bases). This CDR3 contains 16 residues. CDR1 is MNHEY, CDR2 SMNVEV, per germline (reference sequence). Trimming took off 6 bases at V and 4 bases at J, with 21 bases between the two ends. The DNA for the CDR3 is TGTGCCAGCAGATCAGAGGAGGGTCCTAGGCGAGAGACCCAGTACTTC. Protein product: CASRSEEGPRRETQYF.

The chain recombines TRBV19 with TRBJ1-5; D gene uncertain. Per the germline V gene, CDR1 is LNHDA and CDR2 is SQIVND (reference sequence). The CDR3 consists of 14 residues. Trimming left V 3 bases short and J 5 bases short, with 11 bases between. This CDR3 is CASSIPGVHQPQHF. The CDR3 region has the DNA TGTGCCAGTAGTATCCCCGGGGTCCATCAGCCCCAGCATTTT.

Many counts were recorded for this clonotype. CDR3 in amino acids: CSGTLLGSQYF. The DNA of the CDR3 is TGCAGCGGTACACTTCTCGGGAGCCAGTACTTC. The V call is TRBV29-1, the J call TRBJ2-7, with a weak D call TRBD2 (6 bases). With 7 bases removed from V and 10 bases from J, the gap between germline ends came to 17 bases. Germline CDR1 SQVTM, CDR2 ANQGSEA. The CDR3 is 11 amino acids.

The rearrangement joins TRBV12-3 or TRBV12-4 to TRBJ2-2; 8 bases align to TRBD2. The V segment lost 6 bases and the J segment 4 bases; nucleotides outside the gene matches: 4. CDR3 length equals 14 residues. CDR3 DNA sequence: TGTGCCAGCAGACAGCGGGAGTTCACCGGGGAGCTGTTTTTT. It translates to CASRQREFTGELFF.

V usage is TRBV3-1 and J usage is TRBJ1-2; no clear D gene. The germline CDR1 and CDR2 sequences are LGHDT and YNNKEL (reference sequence). Trimming left V 2 bases short and J 4 bases short, with 11 bases between. This CDR3 has 14 residues. The CDR3 loop reads CASSQSSWSYGYTF. The CDR3 DNA reads as TGTGCCAGCAGCCAATCATCTTGGAGCTATGGCTACACCTTC.

Only a few counts were recorded for this clonotype. The rearrangement uses TRBV27 and TRBJ2-3; 9 nucleotides agree with TRBD2. With 3 bases clipped from V and 4 bases from J, the junction kept 8 bases outside the gene matches. Per the germline V gene, CDR1 is MNHEY and CDR2 is SMNVEV (reference sequence). The CDR3 is 16 amino acids. The CDR3 sequence is CASSFLTSGGADTQYF. CDR3 DNA: TGTGCCAGCAGTTTTTTGACTAGCGGTGGAGCAGATACGCAGTATTTT.

The chain links TRBV5-5 to TRBJ1-2, with a possible D match to TRBD1 (5 bases). There are 16 residues in the CDR3. V lost 4 bases, J lost 1 base, and 17 bases lay in between. The germline gives CDR1 SGHKS, CDR2 YYEKEE (reference sequence). CDR3 sequence (DNA): TGTGCCAGCAGCCCCCTGGGGGGAAGGCTTAACTATGGCTACACCTTC. It yields the protein CASSPLGGRLNYGYTF.

This clonotype showed up just a few times. The chain joins TRBV6-5 to TRBJ2-5, with D tentatively TRBD2 (7 bases). The CDR3 is 13 amino acids. The V end was cut by 2 bases, the J end by 6 bases, with 10 bases between. CDR1 and CDR2 from the germline V gene are MNHEY and SVGAGI. The CDR3 DNA is TGTGCCAGCAGTTACGCCGGGGGGCAGACCCAGTACTTC. It encodes CASSYAGGQTQYF.

The chain links TRBV7-2 to TRBJ1-6; a weak D match, TRBD1 (6 bases). CDR3 length equals 15 residues. The germline V and J ends were trimmed by 1 base and 6 bases, with 10 bases remaining between them. Germline lookup yields CDR1 SGHTA and CDR2 FQGNSA. The CDR3 coding sequence is TGTGCCAGCAGCTTAGGGGGACATATTAATTCACCCCTCCACTTT. Its protein is CASSLGGHINSPLHF.

The chain recombines TRBV20-1 with TRBJ2-7; 10 bases map to TRBD2. V lost 0 bases, J lost 4 bases, and 6 bases stayed unmatched. Germline values: CDR1 DFQATT, CDR2 SNEGSKA (reference sequence). There are 15 residues in the CDR3. The CDR3 DNA follows: TGCAGTGCTAGAGAAGCGGGAGGGCCCAAATACGAGCAGTACTTC. Translated: CSAREAGGPKYEQYF.

This clonotype was recorded at least ten times. The rearrangement joins TRBV28 to TRBJ1-1, with a possible D match to TRBD1 (5 bases). Trimming took 2 bases from V and 6 from J, leaving 13 bases between them. This CDR3 comprises 14 residues. Germline V gene lookup returns CDR1 MDHEN and CDR2 SYDVKM. The CDR3, as DNA: TGTGCCAGCAGTTTAGGACGGTGGGGCGCTGAAGCTTTCTTT. Translated: CASSLGRWGAEAFF.

There are a few counts of this clonotype. The V call is TRBV7-9, the J call TRBJ2-2; maybe TRBD2 (6 bases). The CDR3 extends over 15 amino acids. Germline loops: CDR1 SEHNR, CDR2 FQNEAQ (reference sequence). Trimming shortened V by 5 bases and J by 6 bases, and 16 bases separated the two germline ends. The CDR3 DNA follows: TGTGCCAGCAGCCATGGGGCTAGCGCAGCCGGGGAGCTGTTTTTT. It yields the protein CASSHGASAAGELFF. Complete variable domain (other parts from reference TRBV7-9 and TRBJ2-2): DTGVSQNPRHKITKRGQNVTFRCDPISEHNRLYWYRQTLGQGPEFLTYFQNEAQLEKSRLLSDRFSAERPKGSFSTLEIQRTEQGDSAMYLCASSHGASAAGELFFGEGSRLTVL.

This clonotype turned up a few times. This chain links TRBV5-1 with TRBJ1-6; 7 bases are shared with TRBD1. The germline CDR1 and CDR2 sequences are SGHRS and YFSETQ. V was pared by 3 bases and J by 12 bases, with 6 bases of the junction left unmatched. CDR3 size: 13 residues. The CDR3 sequence is CASSSNRGQPLHF. CDR3 DNA sequence: TGCGCCAGCAGCTCGAACAGGGGACAACCCCTCCACTTT.